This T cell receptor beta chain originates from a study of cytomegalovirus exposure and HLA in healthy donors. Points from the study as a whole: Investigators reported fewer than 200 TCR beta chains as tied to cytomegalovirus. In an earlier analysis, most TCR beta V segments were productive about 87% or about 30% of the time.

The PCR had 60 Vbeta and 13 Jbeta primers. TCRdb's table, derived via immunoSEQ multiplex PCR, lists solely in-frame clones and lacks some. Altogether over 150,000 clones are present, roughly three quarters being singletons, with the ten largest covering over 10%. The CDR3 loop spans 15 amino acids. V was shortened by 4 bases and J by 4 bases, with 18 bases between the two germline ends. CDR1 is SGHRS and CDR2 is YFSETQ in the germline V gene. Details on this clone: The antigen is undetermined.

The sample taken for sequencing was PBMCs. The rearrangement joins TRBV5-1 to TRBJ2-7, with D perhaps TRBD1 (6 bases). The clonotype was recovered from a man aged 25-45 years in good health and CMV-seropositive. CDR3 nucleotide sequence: TGCGCCAGCAGCGTGCTGCCAGGGACAACTTACGAGCAGTACTTC. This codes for CASSVLPGTTYEQYF.